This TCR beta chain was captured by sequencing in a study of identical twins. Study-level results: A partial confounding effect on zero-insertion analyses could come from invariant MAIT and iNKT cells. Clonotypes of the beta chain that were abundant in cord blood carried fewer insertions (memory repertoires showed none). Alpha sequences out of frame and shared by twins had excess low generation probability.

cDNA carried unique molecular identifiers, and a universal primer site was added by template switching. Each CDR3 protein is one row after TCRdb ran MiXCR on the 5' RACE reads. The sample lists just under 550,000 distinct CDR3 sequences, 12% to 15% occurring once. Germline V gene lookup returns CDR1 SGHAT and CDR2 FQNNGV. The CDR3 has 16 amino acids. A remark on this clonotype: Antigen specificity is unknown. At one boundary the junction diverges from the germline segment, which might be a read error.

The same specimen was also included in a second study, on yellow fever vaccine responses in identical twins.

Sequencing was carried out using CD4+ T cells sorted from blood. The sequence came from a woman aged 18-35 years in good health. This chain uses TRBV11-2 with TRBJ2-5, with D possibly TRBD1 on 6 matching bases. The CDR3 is CASSSTYLDRKETQYF. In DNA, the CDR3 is TGTGCCAGCAGCTCCACCTACTTGGACAGAAAAGAGACCCAGTATTTC.